A single sample is the source of the 25 T cell receptor beta chains below, sequenced in a study of T cells in localized non-small cell lung cancer. The method was immunoSEQ multiplex PCR; TCRdb's version includes in-frame clones alone and lacks a portion of them. Found here are approximately 31,000 clones, 85% to 95% of them singletons; the top ten hold 0.73%. The sample in question was peripheral blood, obtained before any cancer treatment. Every receptor here comes from a woman aged 40-69 years with stage I lung adenocarcinoma.

The chain joins TRBV9 to TRBJ2-7, with D unresolved. V lost 3 bases, J lost 0 bases, and 10 bases lay in between. The CDR3 sequence is 14 residues long. Germline V gives CDR1 SGDLS, CDR2 YYNGEE. The CDR3 bases are TGTGCCAGCAGCGCATGGGCCGGCTCCTACGAGCAGTACTTC. Residues: CASSAWAGSYEQYF.

V is TRBV28 and J is TRBJ1-6; possibly TRBD1 for D (5 bases). The V gene lost 3 bases and the J gene lost 3 bases, with 9 bases spanning the gap. This CDR3 is built from 15 residues. Germline V CDR1 and CDR2: MDHEN, SYDVKM. For the CDR3, the DNA is TGTGCCAGCAGTTTCGGGGGACTCTATAATTCACCCCTCCACTTT. This sequence encodes CASSFGGLYNSPLHF.

J is TRBJ2-3 and V is TRBV18; 8 bases are a match to TRBD2. V lost 6 bases and J lost 6; bases outside the gene matches: 17. This CDR3 is built from 17 residues. Germline CDR1 KGHSH, CDR2 LQKENI. CDR3 residues: CASSHIGGLAGVDTQYF. In nucleotides, the CDR3 is TGTGCCAGCTCCCATATTGGGGGCCTAGCGGGTGTGGATACGCAGTATTTT.

The V and J genes are TRBV19 and TRBJ2-6; tentative D call: TRBD1 (5 bases). CDR1 LNHDA and CDR2 SQIVND come from the germline V gene (reference sequence). The CDR3 is made up of 15 amino acids. The ends were cut back, 4 bases at V and 2 bases at J, with 9 bases in the middle. CDR3 DNA: TGTGCCAGTAGTACAACAGGTGCTGGGGCCAACGTCCTGACTTTC. Translated: CASSTTGAGANVLTF.

This clone occurred once. The genes are TRBV11-3 and TRBJ2-2; possible D gene TRBD1, 6 bases. Between the trimmed V and J ends, which lost 5 bases and 4 bases, there was a span of 14 bases. The length of the CDR3 is 15 residues. Germline V gives CDR1 SGHNT, CDR2 YENEEA. The CDR3, as DNA: TGTGCCAGCAGCCCGAACAGGGTTGGCACCGGGGAGCTGTTTTTT. It translates to CASSPNRVGTGELFF.

This chain connects TRBV4-1 to TRBJ2-2; 8 bases align to TRBD1. The CDR3 sequence is 15 residues long. Per the germline V gene, CDR1 is MGHRA and CDR2 is YSYEKL. The V and J ends lost 3 bases and 9 bases, in that order; junction bases with no gene match: 9. The DNA of the CDR3 is TGCGCCAGCAGCCACGGACAGGGCCCACTACGGGAGCTGTTTTTT. Protein product: CASSHGQGPLRELFF.

The chain employs TRBV7-9 and TRBJ1-1, with TRBD1 matching 7 bases. Germline V gene data show CDR1 as SEHNR and CDR2 as FQNEAQ (reference sequence). The trim removed 1 base at V and 5 bases at J, leaving 4 bases unmatched. CDR3 length: 14 amino acids. The CDR3 bases are TGTGCCAGCAGCTTAGAGGGGGCGGCTACTGAAGCTTTCTTT. This translates into CASSLEGAATEAFF.

The rearrangement uses TRBV4-1 and TRBJ2-3; no firm D call. The CDR3 runs to 15 residues. The V and J ends lost 2 bases and 1 base respectively, with 10 bases between them. Per germline, CDR1 MGHRA and CDR2 YSYEKL. CDR3 residues: CASSQYRWGTDTQYF. CDR3 in DNA: TGCGCCAGCAGCCAATATCGATGGGGCACAGATACGCAGTATTTT.

This chain joins TRBV18 and TRBJ2-1; 10 nucleotides match TRBD2. The V gene's germline CDR1 is KGHSH and CDR2 LQKENI. The CDR3 contains 16 residues. The trim removed 0 bases at V and 5 bases at J, leaving 4 bases unmatched. CDR3 DNA: TGTGCCAGCTCACCACCGCGGCTAGCGGGAGACAATGAGCAGTTCTTC. This gives the protein CASSPPRLAGDNEQFF.

This chain uses TRBV27 with TRBJ1-2, with D hard to call. Trimming cost V 3 bases and J 8 bases, with 13 bases left between them. Germline V gene sequence: CDR1 MNHEY, CDR2 SMNVEV (reference sequence). This CDR3 contains 13 residues. The CDR3 nucleotides read TGTGCCAGCAGTTTTTTTGGCGAAGGCGGCTACACCTTC. Encoded protein: CASSFFGEGGYTF.

The chain uses TRBV7-9 and TRBJ1-1, with 7 bases lining up with TRBD1. Germline CDR1 SEHNR, CDR2 FQNEAQ (reference sequence). The CDR3 contains 13 residues. V was pared by 5 bases and J by 5 bases, with 5 bases of the junction left unmatched. DNA of the CDR3: TGTGCCAGCAGCGTTGGACAGGCGACTGAAGCTTTCTTT. It encodes CASSVGQATEAFF.

The V gene is TRBV27, the J gene TRBJ1-1, with TRBD1 as a possible D gene (6 bases). CDR3 length: 13 residues. V lost 2 bases, J lost 5 bases, and 9 bases lay in between. Germline values: CDR1 MNHEY, CDR2 SMNVEV (reference sequence). This chain's CDR3 is CASSLKGETEAFF. CDR3 nucleotides: TGTGCCAGCAGTTTAAAGGGGGAGACTGAAGCTTTCTTT.

The rearrangement uses TRBV11-2 and TRBJ2-5; 9 bases are shared with TRBD2. V trimming: 2 bases; J trimming: 5 bases; junction bases outside the gene matches: 12. The germline V gene has CDR1 SGHAT and CDR2 FQNNGV. CDR3 length: 17 residues. In nucleotides, the CDR3 is TGTGCCAGCAGCTTAAGCTACGTGCGGGGGGGCGTGGAGACCCAGTACTTC. This translates into CASSLSYVRGGVETQYF.

A remark on this clone: Different DNA sequences within this sample yield the same CDR3. The rearrangement links TRBV7-2 to TRBJ1-2; D may be TRBD1 (5 bases). V was clipped by 1 base and J by 2 bases, with 8 bases between them. The CDR3 is 14 residues long. Germline CDR1 is SGHTA and CDR2 is FQGNSA. The CDR3 loop reads CASSLEGINYGYTF. The CDR3 DNA is TGTGCCAGCAGCTTAGAGGGGATAAACTATGGCTACACCTTC.

The V gene is TRBV6-6, the J gene TRBJ1-5, with 7 bases fitting TRBD1. The CDR3 extends over 16 amino acids. Germline-derived CDR1 and CDR2 are MNHNY and SVGAGI (reference sequence). V lost 2 bases to trimming and J lost 5 bases; unmatched junction nucleotides: 9. Here the CDR3 reads CASSYARTGRDQPQHF. In nucleotides, the CDR3 is TGTGCCAGCAGTTACGCCCGGACAGGTCGCGATCAGCCCCAGCATTTT.

CDR3 amino acids: CASSYSRGGRAGELFF. In nucleotides, the CDR3 is TGTGCCAGCAGTTACTCTCGCGGGGGGCGGGCCGGGGAGCTGTTTTTT. This chain uses TRBV6-5 with TRBJ2-2; 8 bases are a match to TRBD2. With 0 bases clipped from V and 6 bases from J, the junction kept 6 bases outside the gene matches. The CDR3 loop spans 16 amino acids. Germline lookup yields CDR1 MNHEY and CDR2 SVGAGI.

This clone came up once. The rearrangement links TRBV6-5 to TRBJ1-3, with D uncertain. Trimming shortened V by 10 bases and J by 0 bases, and 7 bases separated the two germline ends. Germline assignment: CDR1 MNHEY and CDR2 SVGAGI. The CDR3 contains 12 residues. The CDR3 is CATGSSGNTIYF. In nucleotides, the CDR3 is TGTGCCACTGGGTCCTCTGGAAACACCATATATTTT.

This chain joins TRBV6-5 and TRBJ1-2, with D perhaps TRBD1 (5 bases). From germline, CDR1 is MNHEY and CDR2 SVGAGI. This CDR3 spans 15 amino acids. Deletions cut 3 bases from V and 7 bases from J, with 18 bases between. The CDR3 loop is CASSYSTAHPGGYTF. Written as DNA, the CDR3 is TGTGCCAGCAGTTATTCGACAGCACACCCGGGTGGCTACACCTTC.

This sequence joins TRBV10-2 and TRBJ1-3; D is uncertain. CDR3 size: 15 residues. The germline V and J ends were trimmed by 2 bases and 0 bases, with 8 bases remaining between them. The germline V gene encodes CDR1 WSHSY and CDR2 SAAADI. The CDR3 sequence is CASSEPYSSGNTIYF. The CDR3 coding sequence is TGCGCCAGCAGTGAGCCCTATAGCTCTGGAAACACCATATATTTT.

The chain uses TRBV6-5 and TRBJ2-1, with D unresolved. This CDR3 region has 15 residues. The V and J ends lost 1 base and 6 bases respectively, with 13 bases between them. CDR1 MNHEY and CDR2 SVGAGI come from the germline V gene. This CDR3 reads CASSYYVTGTNEQFF. The CDR3 DNA follows: TGTGCCAGCAGTTACTATGTAACCGGCACCAATGAGCAGTTCTTC.

The chain uses TRBV27 and TRBJ2-3, with 9 bases aligning to TRBD2. Per the germline V gene, CDR1 is MNHEY and CDR2 is SMNVEV (reference sequence). Unmatched junction bases numbered 10, after V lost 4 bases and J lost 2 bases. CDR3 length equals 17 residues. CDR3: CASSYAGGTFITDTQYF. CDR3 nucleotide sequence: TGTGCCAGCAGTTACGCGGGAGGGACATTTATCACAGATACGCAGTATTTT.

This chain uses TRBV7-9 with TRBJ2-7, with 11 bases fitting TRBD2. With V trimmed by 8 bases and J by 2 bases, 2 bases remained unmatched. This CDR3 contains 13 residues. Looked up from germline, CDR1 is SEHNR and CDR2 is FQNEAQ (reference sequence). CDR3 sequence reads: CASGSGRAYEQYF. Written as DNA, the CDR3 is TGTGCCAGCGGTAGCGGGAGGGCCTACGAGCAGTACTTC.

This chain links TRBV2 with TRBJ1-5; TRBD1 might be the D (5 bases). The CDR3 has 13 amino acids. V was cut by 8 bases and J by 4 bases, with 12 bases left in between. Germline values: CDR1 SNHLY, CDR2 FYNNEI. This CDR3 is CASGAETNQPQHF. CDR3 coding DNA: TGTGCCAGCGGGGCAGAGACTAATCAGCCCCAGCATTTT.

This clone was detected only once. The chain is built from TRBV5-1 and TRBJ2-5; 14 bases line up with TRBD2. The J segment lost 0 bases and the V segment lost 4 bases, leaving 11 bases of the junction unmatched. The CDR3 contains 19 residues. Looked up from germline, CDR1 is SGHRS and CDR2 is YFSETQ. The CDR3 coding sequence is TGCGCCAGCAGCCCGGGACTAGCGGGGGCGAAAACCCACCAAGAGACCCAGTACTTC. It encodes CASSPGLAGAKTHQETQYF.

This chain links TRBV10-3 with TRBJ2-3, with D perhaps TRBD2 (5 bases). The V gene's germline CDR1 is ENHRY and CDR2 SYGVKD. Deletions cut 6 bases from V and 3 bases from J, with 13 bases between. The CDR3 is made up of 14 amino acids. CDR3 loop: CAIRFDGITDTQYF. The CDR3 coding sequence is TGTGCCATCAGGTTCGACGGGATAACAGATACGCAGTATTTT.